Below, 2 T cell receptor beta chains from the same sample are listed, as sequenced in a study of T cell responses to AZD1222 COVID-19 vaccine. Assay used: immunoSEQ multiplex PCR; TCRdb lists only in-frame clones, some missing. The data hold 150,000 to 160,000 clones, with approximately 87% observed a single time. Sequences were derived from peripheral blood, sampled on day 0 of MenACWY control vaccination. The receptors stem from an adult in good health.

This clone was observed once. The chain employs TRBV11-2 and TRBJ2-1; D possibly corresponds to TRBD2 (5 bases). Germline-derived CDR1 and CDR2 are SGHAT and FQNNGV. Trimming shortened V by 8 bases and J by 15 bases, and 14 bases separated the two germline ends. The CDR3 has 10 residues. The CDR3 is CASEGWGRFF. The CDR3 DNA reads TGTGCCAGCGAGGGTTGGGGTCGGTTCTTC.

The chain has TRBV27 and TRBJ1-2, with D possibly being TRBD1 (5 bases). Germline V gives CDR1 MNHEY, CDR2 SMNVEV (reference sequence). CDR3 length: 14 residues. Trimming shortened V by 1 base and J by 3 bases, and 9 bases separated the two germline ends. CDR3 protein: CASSLLGQDYGYTF. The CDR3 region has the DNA TGTGCCAGCAGTTTATTGGGGCAGGACTATGGCTACACCTTC.